This T cell receptor (beta chain) was obtained from a study of blood T cell repertoires in COVID-19 (dated by TCRdb to the early 2020s). At the level of the whole study: Samples from collaborators originated in the United States, Italy and Spain and spanned both the acute and convalescent phases of COVID-19. The repertoires were released in a freely available public database meant as a resource for research on the immune response to SARS-CoV-2. The samples were drawn from two sources: the first 160 participants of the ongoing ImmuneRACE study, and fewer than 1,500 subjects contributed by 6 global collaborators. HLA class I and class II types, where available, came from metadata supplied by the sample provider rather than from assay-based typing. The prospective study material was composed of cDNA or gDNA derived from T cells, B-cell-depleted T cells, or PBMCs. The sample metadata nearly always contained a de-identified subject ID, COVID-19 status, age in years and sex. Deeply sampled blood TCRbeta repertoires from subjects exposed to, actively infected with, or recovered from COVID-19 were included in the dataset.

The paper as a whole reports these results and caveats: The amount of clinical and demographic metadata varied by source and participant and was provided uncurated.

TCRbeta CDR3 regions were amplified from genomic DNA by means of the immunoSEQ Assay, a bias-controlled multiplex PCR. In the original analysis: The number of nucleated cells in each sample was estimated from the amplification of reference gene primers within the assay. Sequence reads were collapsed and filtered to measure the absolute abundance of every unique TCRbeta CDR3 rearrangement. For each sample, productive Simpson clonality was calculated as the square root of Simpson's diversity index across productive rearrangements. Held by TCRdb, this immuneACCESS table contains in-frame sequences only and omits some clones. Under half of the omission traces to an unresolved V gene where checked; the cause of the rest is unknown. The D gene and trimming were derived from the DNA, and the V and J assignments and clone size from that table. For this sample there are 150,000 or so clones; roughly 87% appear just once. The top ten hold over 7.5% of the sample.

With respect to this clone: The antigen this receptor binds is unknown. No base quality values were provided; no much bigger clone lies one nucleotide off.

The CDR1 and CDR2 encoded by the germline V gene (reference sequence) are LNHDA and SQIVND. The cysteine opens and the phenylalanine closes a CDR3 of 16 amino acids. Only the CDR3 DNA is retained, 48 bases long and in frame from the first base. Unmatched junction bases come to 11, with V trimmed by 5 bases and J by 3 bases. The collaborating institutions used their own protocols to collect whole blood in K2EDTA tubes. For TCRbeta analysis, collaborator samples were shipped as frozen whole blood, as isolated PBMCs, or as DNA extracted from either sample type. The sample was peripheral blood. The sequence is built from TRBV19 and TRBJ1-2, with 8 middle bases fitting TRBD1. This sequence was found in a woman in her sixties or seventies with acute or convalescent COVID-19. Here the CDR3 is given as CASSPLEAGGDYGYTF. The base sequence is TGTGCCAGTAGTCCTTTAGAGGCAGGGGGCGACTATGGCTACACCTTC.